A selection of T cell receptor beta chains follows, all from one sample in a study of T cell repertoires in cytomegalovirus infection. TCRdb redid the calling of the reads with MiXCR, one entry per CDR3 protein. The sample holds about 210,000 distinct CDR3 sequences; 6% to 8% are singletons and the top ten take about 6%. Sequenced input: PBMCs. These receptors originate from a human donor in good health (CMV status not recorded). Some clones in this sample may be carry-over from other donors' samples. CDR3s include the opening cysteine and the closing phenylalanine or tryptophan. Each record gives: clone size, J gene, D gene, V gene, CDR3 protein, CDR3 DNA. A D gene is named only where the DNA matches it firmly. Clone size is shown for a subset of rows, as once, few, many or a class of expanded clone.

>many|TRBJ2-5|TRBD2|TRBV7-2
CASSLSLTSGQETQYF
TGTGCCAGCAGCCTCTCCTTGACTAGCGGCCAAGAGACCCAGTACTTC
>many|TRBJ1-6|.|TRBV20-1
CSARGVRDSYNSPLHF
TGCAGTGCGAGGGGCGTACGAGACTCCTATAATTCACCCCTCCACTTT
>many|TRBJ2-3|.|TRBV25-1
CASRDPGDTQYF
TGTGCCAGCAGGGACCCGGGAGATACGCAGTATTTT
>many|TRBJ1-4|.|TRBV7-2
CASSLIGGRANEKLFF
TGTGCCAGCAGCTTAATTGGGGGTCGGGCTAATGAAAAACTGTTTTTT
>many|TRBJ2-7|.|TRBV4-1
CASSLMGGSDEQYF
TGCGCCAGCAGCCTGATGGGGGGCTCAGACGAGCAGTACTTC
>many|TRBJ2-3|.|TRBV6-2/TRBV6-3
CASLQGGGGATRTTDTQYF
TGTGCCAGCCTACAGGGAGGCGGGGGCGCCACGAGAACCACAGATACGCAGTATTTT
>few|TRBJ1-5|TRBD1|TRBV2
CASGDSLNQPQHF
TGTGCCAGCGGGGACAGTCTCAATCAGCCCCAGCATTTT
>.|TRBJ2-5|.|TRBV2
CASRRGETQYF
TGTGCCAGCAGGCGCGGAGAGACCCAGTACTTC
>many|TRBJ1-4|.|TRBV28
CASSLQGRTNEKLFF
TGTGCCAGCAGTTTACAGGGAAGGACTAATGAAAAACTGTTTTTT
>.|TRBJ2-5|TRBD2|TRBV29-1
CSLISGQETQYF
TGCAGCCTAATTAGCGGGCAAGAGACCCAGTACTTC
>.|TRBJ1-6|TRBD1|TRBV5-1
CASSRTGQANSPLHF
TGCGCCAGCAGCCGGACGGGACAGGCCAATTCACCCCTCCACTTT
>.|TRBJ2-2|.|TRBV20-1
CSARGWSGNTGELFF
TGCAGTGCTAGAGGGTGGAGCGGTAACACCGGGGAGCTGTTTTTT
>many|TRBJ2-2|.|TRBV29-1
CSAQGSGELFF
TGCAGCGCCCAAGGGAGCGGGGAGCTGTTTTTT
>many|TRBJ2-1|.|TRBV5-1
CASSYGTFNNEQFF
TGCGCCAGCAGCTACGGGACTTTCAACAATGAGCAGTTCTTC
>many|TRBJ2-2|TRBD2|TRBV11-2
CASSFRQRENTGELFF
TGTGCCAGCAGCTTCAGGCAGCGGGAGAACACCGGGGAGCTGTTTTTT
>many|TRBJ1-1|TRBD1|TRBV18
CASSPYGTGGYGTEAFF
TGTGCCAGCTCACCGTACGGGACAGGGGGCTATGGGACTGAAGCTTTCTTT
>many|TRBJ2-7|.|TRBV28
CASSPGLQQYF
TGTGCCAGCAGTCCGGGGCTCCAGCAGTACTTC
>many|TRBJ2-2|TRBD2|TRBV6-5
CASSRGLAAYTGELFF
TGTGCCAGCAGTCGAGGACTAGCGGCCTACACCGGGGAGCTGTTTTTT
>.|TRBJ1-3|.|TRBV13
CASGSVDRGDTIYF
TGTGCCAGCGGTAGCGTCGATAGGGGAGACACCATATATTTT
>many|TRBJ1-1|.|TRBV5-1
CASSYMRRTPNTEAFF
TGCGCCAGCAGCTACATGCGCCGCACCCCGAACACTGAAGCTTTCTTT
>many|TRBJ1-6|TRBD1|TRBV10-3
CAISGTGTVNSPLHF
TGTGCCATCAGTGGCACTGGGACAGTTAATTCACCCCTCCACTTT
>many|TRBJ2-5|TRBD1|TRBV15
CATSREMTDRKETQYF
TGTGCCACCAGCAGGGAAATGACGGACAGGAAAGAGACCCAGTACTTC
>many|TRBJ2-1|TRBD2|TRBV20-1
CSASRLAGGLGVVYEQFF
TGCAGTGCTAGTCGGCTAGCGGGGGGGCTGGGCGTGGTGTATGAGCAGTTCTTC
>many|TRBJ2-5|.|TRBV10-3
CAISDGGRGETQYF
TGTGCCATCAGTGATGGGGGGCGCGGAGAGACCCAGTACTTC
>many|TRBJ1-1|TRBD1|TRBV20-1
CSATTGGRGNTEAFF
TGCAGTGCGACGACAGGGGGCAGGGGGAACACTGAAGCTTTCTTT
>many|TRBJ2-5|TRBD1|TRBV20-1
CSATPGQGSQETQYF
TGCAGTGCTACCCCGGGACAGGGTTCCCAAGAGACCCAGTACTTC
>many|TRBJ2-1|.|TRBV7-2
CASSSGPSNEQFF
TGTGCCAGCAGCTCCGGGCCCTCCAATGAGCAGTTCTTC
>many|TRBJ1-5|TRBD1|TRBV6-2/TRBV6-3
CASSDRDQPQHF
TGTGCCAGCAGCGACAGGGATCAGCCCCAGCATTTT
>many|TRBJ1-1|TRBD1|TRBV4-3
CASSQGGQGTNTEAFF
TGCGCCAGCAGCCAAGGAGGACAGGGGACGAACACTGAAGCTTTCTTT
>many|TRBJ2-7|TRBD2|TRBV29-1
CSVALLAGGLYEQYF
TGCAGCGTTGCCCTACTAGCGGGGGGACTCTACGAGCAGTACTTC
>many|TRBJ1-2|TRBD1|TRBV29-1
CSVILRGTGGFYGYTF
TGCAGCGTTATACTGAGGGGGACAGGGGGCTTCTATGGCTACACCTTC
>.|TRBJ2-7|.|TRBV29-1
CSAIDRVAYEQYF
TGCAGCGCGATAGACCGGGTCGCCTACGAGCAGTACTTC
>few|TRBJ1-5|TRBD1|TRBV2
CASSRTGYLNQPQHF
TGTGCCAGCAGCCGGACAGGTTACCTCAATCAGCCCCAGCATTTT
>many|TRBJ2-7|TRBD1|TRBV29-1
CSVGDRASYEQYF
TGCAGCGTTGGGGACAGGGCCTCCTACGAGCAGTACTTC
>many|TRBJ2-7|.|TRBV6-2/TRBV6-3
CASSGRLTYEQYF
TGTGCCAGCAGCGGCAGGTTAACCTACGAGCAGTACTTC
>many|TRBJ1-2|TRBD1|TRBV28
CASSLTGTGGYTF
TGTGCCAGCAGTTTGACAGGGACAGGGGGCTACACCTTC
>many|TRBJ2-2|TRBD2|TRBV2
CASSESNERGRVTGELFF
TGTGCCAGCAGTGAGAGCAACGAGCGGGGGAGGGTCACCGGGGAGCTGTTTTTT
>many|TRBJ2-5|.|TRBV20-1
CSARGTGSQETQYF
TGCAGTGCTAGGGGTACAGGGTCTCAAGAGACCCAGTACTTC
>many|TRBJ1-5|.|TRBV10-2
CASSDGGREPQHF
TGCGCCAGCAGTGATGGGGGAAGGGAGCCCCAGCATTTT
>many|TRBJ1-2|TRBD1|TRBV7-9
CASSQIRQGANYGYTF
TGTGCCAGCAGTCAAATCCGACAGGGGGCTAACTATGGCTACACCTTC
>many|TRBJ2-2|.|TRBV27
CASGLFAGELFF
TGTGCCAGCGGTTTGTTCGCCGGGGAGCTGTTTTTT
>many|TRBJ1-4|.|TRBV23-1
CARDTVNEKLFF
TGCGCCAGGGACACCGTTAATGAAAAACTGTTTTTT
>many|TRBJ1-1|.|TRBV11-2
CASSLARENEAFF
TGTGCCAGCAGCTTAGCGAGGGAGAATGAAGCTTTCTTT
>.|TRBJ2-5|.|TRBV29-1
CSARQSEETQYF
TGCAGCGCCCGACAGAGCGAAGAGACCCAGTACTTC
>many|TRBJ1-3|.|TRBV11-2
CASSVGRSGAGGNTIYF
TGTGCCAGCAGCGTTGGGCGGTCTGGGGCTGGCGGAAACACCATATATTTT
>.|TRBJ1-1|.|TRBV6-5
CASSYTRWARPEAFF
TGTGCCAGCAGTTACACCCGGTGGGCCCGACCGGAAGCTTTCTTT
>many|TRBJ1-4|.|TRBV5-1
CASSMLTGTNEKLFF
TGCGCCAGCAGCATGTTGACGGGAACTAATGAAAAACTGTTTTTT
>many|TRBJ1-1|.|TRBV6-2/TRBV6-3
CASSYQPRGRLNTEAFF
TGTGCCAGCAGTTACCAACCTCGAGGGAGATTGAACACTGAAGCTTTCTTT
>many|TRBJ2-5|.|TRBV7-2
CASSYYQETQYF
TGTGCCAGCAGCTACTACCAAGAGACCCAGTACTTC
>many|TRBJ1-1|.|TRBV29-1
CSVAGITQAFF
TGCAGCGTGGCCGGGATAACTCAGGCTTTCTTT
>many|TRBJ2-3|.|TRBV6-1
CASSEDPTVGTDTQYF
TGTGCCAGCAGTGAAGACCCGACTGTAGGGACAGATACGCAGTATTTT
>many|TRBJ1-1|.|TRBV28
CASSFNPGSGTEAFF
TGTGCCAGCAGTTTCAACCCGGGCTCGGGCACTGAAGCTTTCTTT
>.|TRBJ1-5|TRBD1|TRBV20-1
CSARWADRDNQPQHF
TGCAGTGCTAGATGGGCGGACAGGGACAATCAGCCCCAGCATTTT
>few|TRBJ1-1|.|TRBV5-6
CASSFATGHSITEAFF
TGTGCCAGCAGCTTTGCTACGGGACACTCGATCACTGAAGCTTTCTTT
>many|TRBJ2-5|.|TRBV29-1
CSVLPRGETQYF
TGCAGCGTGCTCCCCCGGGGAGAGACCCAGTACTTC